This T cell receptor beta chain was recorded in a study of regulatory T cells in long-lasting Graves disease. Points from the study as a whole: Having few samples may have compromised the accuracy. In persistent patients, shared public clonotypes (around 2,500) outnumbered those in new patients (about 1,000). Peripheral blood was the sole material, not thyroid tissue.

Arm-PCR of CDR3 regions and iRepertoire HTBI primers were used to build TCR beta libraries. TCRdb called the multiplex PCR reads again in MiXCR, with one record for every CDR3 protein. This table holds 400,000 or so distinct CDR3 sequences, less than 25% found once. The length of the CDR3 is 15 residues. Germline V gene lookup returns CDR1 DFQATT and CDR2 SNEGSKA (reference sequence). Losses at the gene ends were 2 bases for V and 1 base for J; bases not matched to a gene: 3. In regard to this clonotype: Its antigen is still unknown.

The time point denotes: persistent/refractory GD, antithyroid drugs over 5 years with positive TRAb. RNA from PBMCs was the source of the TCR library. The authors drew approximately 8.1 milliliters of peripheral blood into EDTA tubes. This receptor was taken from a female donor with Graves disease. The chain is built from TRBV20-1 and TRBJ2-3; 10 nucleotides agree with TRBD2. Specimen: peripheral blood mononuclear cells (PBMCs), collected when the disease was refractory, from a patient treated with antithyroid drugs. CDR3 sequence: CSARPLAGGTDTQYF. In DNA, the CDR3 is TGCAGTGCTAGACCTCTAGCGGGAGGCACAGATACGCAGTATTTT.